This paragraph covers one TCR beta chain sequence. The target antigen is unknown. Extracted RNA was reverse transcribed, and the resulting cDNA served as sequencing template. This table comes from immunoSEQ multiplex PCR, and its TCRdb copy is limited to in-frame clones, with some not included. The profile covers some 190,000 clones, with more than 55% appearing a single time and approximately 0.7% taken by the ten largest. This sample is drawn from a study of CD8+ T cells in alopecia areata. Study-level background: In an open-label trial, patients got 5 to 10 mg tofacitinib twice daily. Study-wide findings and caveats: Tofacitinib significantly brought down scalp clonality and expanded CD8+ clones among top 100. Especially in alopecia totalis/universalis, lesional scalp showed greater clonality than normal scalp did.

The germline CDR1 and CDR2 sequences are SQVTM and ANQGSEA. CDR3 length: 13 residues. V lost 3 bases, J lost 3 bases, and 12 bases lay in between. Treatment noted: oral pan-JAK inhibitor, 5-10 mg twice daily. The sequence was collected from a human donor with alopecia areata. This chain links TRBV29-1 with TRBJ2-7, with a weak D call TRBD1 (6 bases). The specimen comprised CD4+ T cells sorted from blood, sampled at week 4, from a patient treated with tofacitinib. The CDR3 DNA is TGCAGCGTTGAGGGGGCCAGCCGCTACGAGCAGTACTTC. Translation: CSVEGASRYEQYF.